The rows below give T cell receptor beta chains drawn from one sample of a study of T cells in Graves' hyperthyroidism and ophthalmopathy. TCRdb ran MiXCR on the multiplex PCR reads and lists one entry per CDR3 protein. Of about 590,000 distinct CDR3 sequences listed, approximately 14% are singletons. Sequenced material: blood. The receptors derive from a woman aged 18 to 35 with Graves' ophthalmopathy. CDR3s include the opening cysteine and the closing phenylalanine or tryptophan. A D gene is named only where the DNA matches it firmly. The size entry is marked missing in some rows and otherwise reads once, few, many or a size class.

D: TRBD2
V: TRBV4-1
J: TRBJ2-1
size: NA
length: 18
DNA: TGCGCCAGCAGCCAAGATTCCACTCGAGCGGGAGCCTACAATGAGCAGTTCTTC
CDR3: CASSQDSTRAGAYNEQFF

D: NA
V: TRBV27
J: TRBJ2-1
size: NA
length: 15
DNA: TGTGCCAGCAGTTTGGGGACCGGAGTGGGCAATGAGCAGTTCTTC
CDR3: CASSLGTGVGNEQFF

D: NA
V: TRBV20-1
J: TRBJ2-2
size: NA
length: 14
DNA: TGCACCTCCCAGGGGCCTGCGAACACCGGGGAGCTGTTTTTT
CDR3: CTSQGPANTGELFF

D: NA
V: TRBV12-3/TRBV12-4
J: TRBJ2-2
size: NA
length: 14
DNA: TGTGCCATACCCGCAGCGGAGAACACCGGGGAGCTGTTTTTT
CDR3: CAIPAAENTGELFF

D: TRBD2
V: TRBV2
J: TRBJ2-2
size: many
length: 17
DNA: TGTGCCAGCAAGCGGGAGGGCGGAGGGCGGTATTCCGGGGAGCTGTTTTTT
CDR3: CASKREGGGRYSGELFF

D: NA
V: TRBV10-3
J: TRBJ1-6
size: many
length: 13
DNA: TGTGCCATCAGCGGACAAGAAAATTCACCCCTCCACTTT
CDR3: CAISGQENSPLHF

D: NA
V: TRBV10-3
J: TRBJ1-1
size: few
length: 13
DNA: TGTGCCATCATGGGGCAGATGAACACTGAAGCTTTCTTT
CDR3: CAIMGQMNTEAFF

D: NA
V: TRBV29-1
J: TRBJ2-1
size: few
length: 12
DNA: TGCAGCGTTGATGACGGCGGGCGCGAGCAGTTCTTC
CDR3: CSVDDGGREQFF

D: TRBD1
V: TRBV7-2
J: TRBJ1-1
size: NA
length: 16
DNA: TGTGCCAGCAGCATCCGGACAGGGTCTATGAACACTGAAGCTTTCTTT
CDR3: CASSIRTGSMNTEAFF

D: NA
V: TRBV19
J: TRBJ1-2
size: NA
length: 13
DNA: TGTGCCAGTAGTACAGGGGCGGTCTATGGCTACACCTTC
CDR3: CASSTGAVYGYTF

D: TRBD2
V: TRBV9
J: TRBJ2-7
size: NA
length: 16
DNA: TGTGCCAGCAGCCCCTATAGCGGGACCTCCCCCCACGAGCAGTACTTC
CDR3: CASSPYSGTSPHEQYF

D: NA
V: TRBV15
J: TRBJ2-3
size: few
length: 13
DNA: TGTGCCACCAGCAGAGATGGGGCAGATACGCAGTATTTT
CDR3: CATSRDGADTQYF

D: NA
V: TRBV7-9
J: TRBJ2-5
size: many
length: 14
DNA: TGTGCCAGCAGCTCCGAAACAGGGCAAGAGACCCAGTACTTC
CDR3: CASSSETGQETQYF

D: TRBD1
V: TRBV4-1
J: TRBJ2-5
size: NA
length: 15
DNA: TGCGCCAGCAGCCAAGTGGGCAGGGGGTTAGAGACCCAGTACTTC
CDR3: CASSQVGRGLETQYF

D: NA
V: TRBV12-3/TRBV12-4
J: TRBJ2-4
size: many
length: 14
DNA: TGTGCCAGCAGTCCGGGACTAGCCAAAAACATTCAGTACTTC
CDR3: CASSPGLAKNIQYF

D: TRBD1
V: TRBV6-1
J: TRBJ1-4
size: many
length: 15
DNA: TGTGCCAGCAGGGACAGGGAAGTAACTAATGAAAAACTGTTTTTT
CDR3: CASRDREVTNEKLFF

D: TRBD1
V: TRBV4-1
J: TRBJ2-5
size: few
length: 15
DNA: TGCGCCAGCAGCCAGACAGGGCAGGGCGGGGAGACCCAGTACTTC
CDR3: CASSQTGQGGETQYF

D: TRBD1
V: TRBV11-3
J: TRBJ2-7
size: many
length: 16
DNA: TGTGCCAGCAGCGCGCGGGGGACAGGGAGCTCCTACGAGCAGTACTTC
CDR3: CASSARGTGSSYEQYF

D: NA
V: TRBV20-1
J: TRBJ2-7
size: few
length: 14
DNA: TGCAGTGCTAGACTTAGCAGTCGCTCCTACGAGCAGTACTTC
CDR3: CSARLSSRSYEQYF

D: NA
V: TRBV6-1
J: TRBJ1-6
size: NA
length: 14
DNA: TGTGCCAGCAGTGACGGAATGGGGACCTCACCCCTCCACTTT
CDR3: CASSDGMGTSPLHF

D: NA
V: TRBV18
J: TRBJ2-5
size: few
length: 14
DNA: TGTGCCAGCTCACCGGGGGCCAGGGAGGAGACCCAGTACTTC
CDR3: CASSPGAREETQYF

D: NA
V: TRBV19
J: TRBJ1-6
size: few
length: 15
DNA: TGTGCCACCACCTCAGGAAGCTCCTATAATTCACCCCTCCACTTT
CDR3: CATTSGSSYNSPLHF

D: NA
V: TRBV28
J: TRBJ1-4
size: many
length: 13
DNA: TGCGCCAGCAGCTTGTCAACTAATGAAAAACTGTTTTTT
CDR3: CASSLSTNEKLFF

D: NA
V: TRBV7-2
J: TRBJ2-7
size: many
length: 14
DNA: TGTGCCAGCAGCTCTTTAGCCTCCAACTACGAGCAGTACTTC
CDR3: CASSSLASNYEQYF

D: NA
V: TRBV20-1
J: TRBJ1-1
size: many
length: 15
DNA: TGCAGTGCTAGAGATCGAATCGTGACGAACACTGAAGCTTTCTTT
CDR3: CSARDRIVTNTEAFF

D: NA
V: TRBV7-3
J: TRBJ2-1
size: few
length: 14
DNA: TGTGCCAGCAGTCCGGAGGGGGGGTCTCGTGAGCAGTTCTTC
CDR3: CASSPEGGSREQFF

D: TRBD1
V: TRBV6-2/TRBV6-3
J: TRBJ1-3
size: NA
length: 17
DNA: TGTGCCAGCATTCCGGGACAGGCGGACGGCGGAGGAAACACCATATATTTT
CDR3: CASIPGQADGGGNTIYF

D: TRBD1
V: TRBV20-1
J: TRBJ2-1
size: many
length: 15
DNA: TGCAGTGCTAGAGCACAGGGGGGATCCTACAATGAGCAGTTCTTC
CDR3: CSARAQGGSYNEQFF

D: NA
V: TRBV28
J: TRBJ1-4
size: NA
length: 13
DNA: TGTGCCAGCAGTTTGGGTGGGAGTGAAAAACTGTTTTTT
CDR3: CASSLGGSEKLFF

D: TRBD1
V: TRBV9
J: TRBJ2-3
size: many
length: 14
DNA: TGTGCCAGCAGCGTGGACAGGGCCACAGATACGCAGTATTTT
CDR3: CASSVDRATDTQYF

D: NA
V: TRBV25-1
J: TRBJ2-7
size: many
length: 15
DNA: TGTGCCAGCAGTGTGTCCGGGACGAACTCCTACGAGCAGTACTTC
CDR3: CASSVSGTNSYEQYF

D: NA
V: TRBV9
J: TRBJ2-1
size: NA
length: 14
DNA: TGTGCCAGCAGCGAGGGGACTGGCCACAATGAGCAGTTCTTC
CDR3: CASSEGTGHNEQFF

D: NA
V: TRBV28
J: TRBJ2-7
size: many
length: 16
DNA: TGTGCCAGCAGTTCAACCGCGGGACAGAGCTCCTACGAGCAGTACTTC
CDR3: CASSSTAGQSSYEQYF

D: NA
V: TRBV27
J: TRBJ1-4
size: many
length: 12
DNA: TGTGCCAGCAGCACAGGGAATGAAAAACTGTTTTTT
CDR3: CASSTGNEKLFF

D: TRBD1
V: TRBV5-1
J: TRBJ1-1
size: many
length: 15
DNA: TGCGCCAGCAGCCCGAGTGGGACAGGGGGGACTGAAGCTTTCTTT
CDR3: CASSPSGTGGTEAFF

D: NA
V: TRBV12-3/TRBV12-4
J: TRBJ1-5
size: many
length: 13
DNA: TGTGCCAGCAGACCCACAGGCAATCAGCCCCAGCATTTT
CDR3: CASRPTGNQPQHF

D: NA
V: TRBV6-5
J: TRBJ2-1
size: NA
length: 12
DNA: TGTGCCAGCAGTTACTCGAGCGGTCGACGGTTCTTC
CDR3: CASSYSSGRRFF

D: TRBD2
V: TRBV6-1
J: TRBJ2-1
size: few
length: 15
DNA: TGTGCCAGCATTACCGGGACTAGCGGGAGCGTAGGCCAGTTCTTC
CDR3: CASITGTSGSVGQFF

D: TRBD1
V: TRBV7-2
J: TRBJ1-2
size: NA
length: 13
DNA: TGTGCCAGCCGTCAGGGGGGGCTCTACGGCTACACCTTC
CDR3: CASRQGGLYGYTF

D: NA
V: TRBV15
J: TRBJ2-1
size: many
length: 12
DNA: TGTGCCACCAGCAGAGACGGGCATGAGCAGTTCTTC
CDR3: CATSRDGHEQFF

D: TRBD2
V: TRBV7-2
J: TRBJ2-3
size: many
length: 16
DNA: TGTGCCAGCAGCTCCCTAGCGGGAGAGGGCACAGATACGCAGTATTTT
CDR3: CASSSLAGEGTDTQYF

D: NA
V: TRBV14
J: TRBJ1-6
size: NA
length: 13
DNA: TGTGCCAGCAGCCGGGACTGGGGTTCACCCCTCCACTTT
CDR3: CASSRDWGSPLHF

D: NA
V: TRBV11-2
J: TRBJ2-2
size: NA
length: 17
DNA: TGTGCCAGCCCCCCCCTTTTAGGGGGGCGCAACACCGGGGAGCTGTTTTTT
CDR3: CASPPLLGGRNTGELFF

D: NA
V: TRBV7-9
J: TRBJ1-1
size: NA
length: 11
DNA: TGTGCCAGCAGCTTTGGTTGGGAAGCTTTCTTT
CDR3: CASSFGWEAFF

D: TRBD2
V: TRBV9
J: TRBJ2-7
size: NA
length: 15
DNA: TGTGCCAGCAGCGTAAAGCGGGGGAGCTCCTACGAGCAGTACTTC
CDR3: CASSVKRGSSYEQYF

D: NA
V: TRBV3-1
J: TRBJ2-7
size: many
length: 13
DNA: TGTGCCAGCAGCCAAGAGGCTAGCCGCGAGCAGTACTTC
CDR3: CASSQEASREQYF

D: TRBD1
V: TRBV12-3/TRBV12-4
J: TRBJ1-2
size: many
length: 14
DNA: TGCGCCAGCAGCTTAGGGACAGGCGGCTATGGCTACACCTTC
CDR3: CASSLGTGGYGYTF

D: TRBD2
V: TRBV5-1
J: TRBJ2-3
size: many
length: 17
DNA: TGCGCCAGCAGCTTGGGCTTTTTGGAGCGGGAGAGAGATACGCAGTATTTT
CDR3: CASSLGFLERERDTQYF

D: NA
V: TRBV7-9
J: TRBJ2-5
size: many
length: 17
DNA: TGTGCCAGCAGCCAGAGGCCGCCAGGGACATATCAAGAGACCCAGTACTTC
CDR3: CASSQRPPGTYQETQYF

D: NA
V: TRBV30
J: TRBJ1-1
size: few
length: 13
DNA: TGTGCCTGGCTTAAGGACGGGAGGGCTGAAGCTTTCTTT
CDR3: CAWLKDGRAEAFF

D: NA
V: TRBV29-1
J: TRBJ1-1
size: few
length: 14
DNA: TGCAGCGTTGAGATTGGGTTAGGAGGCTCTGAAGCTTTCTTT
CDR3: CSVEIGLGGSEAFF

D: TRBD2
V: TRBV20-1
J: TRBJ2-5
size: many
length: 15
DNA: TGCAGTGCTCCAGGACTAGCGGGGCACCAAGAGACCCAGTACTTC
CDR3: CSAPGLAGHQETQYF

D: NA
V: TRBV27
J: TRBJ1-4
size: few
length: 16
DNA: TGTGCCAGCAGTTCACTCCCCGCGGTGGACGCTGAAAAACTGTTTTTT
CDR3: CASSSLPAVDAEKLFF

D: NA
V: TRBV4-3
J: TRBJ1-4
size: few
length: 16
DNA: TGCGCCAGCAGCCAAATACGTGAGACAGGAAATGAAAAACTGTTTTTT
CDR3: CASSQIRETGNEKLFF